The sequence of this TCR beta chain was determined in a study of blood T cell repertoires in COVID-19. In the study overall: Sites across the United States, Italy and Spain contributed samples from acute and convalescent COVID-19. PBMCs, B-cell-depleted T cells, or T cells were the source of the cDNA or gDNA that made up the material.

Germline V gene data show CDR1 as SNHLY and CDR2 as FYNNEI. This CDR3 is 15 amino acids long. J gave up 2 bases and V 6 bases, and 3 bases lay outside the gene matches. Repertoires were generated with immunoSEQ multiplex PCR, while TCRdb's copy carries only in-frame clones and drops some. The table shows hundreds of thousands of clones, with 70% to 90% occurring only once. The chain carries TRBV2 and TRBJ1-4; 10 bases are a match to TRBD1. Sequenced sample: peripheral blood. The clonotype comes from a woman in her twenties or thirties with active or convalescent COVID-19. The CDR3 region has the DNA TGTGCCAGCAGGGGACAGGGGTGGACTAATGAAAAACTGTTTTTT. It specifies CASRGQGWTNEKLFF.